This paragraph reports one TCR beta chain. Its target antigen remains unknown. Nothing much larger sits one base from this clone, and base qualities are not available. This sample is part of a study of human thymus T cells (dated by TCRdb to the early 2020s). A note on the overall study: TCR alpha and beta repertoires from roughly 8 infant thymus samples and a few related peripheral blood samples were characterized in the study. The infant donors were about 6 to 250 days old, and the cohort included over 5 males and a couple of females. Overall study results and their limits: On average, thymus samples yielded 750,000 to 1,000,000 unique TCRB clonotypes, whereas blood samples yielded roughly 81,000. V and J gene segment usage appeared biased in both thymic and peripheral blood repertoires. Highly overlapping thymic TCR repertoires among unrelated individuals were reported in the related research.

Spanning cysteine to phenylalanine, the CDR3 consists of 18 amino acids. Of the read, only the CDR3 DNA is kept; its 54 bases are in frame from base 1. Looking up the germline V gene yields CDR1 SGHRS and CDR2 YFSETQ. Thymus tissue was collected as surgical resects that were removed during corrective cardiac surgery. In Finland, the donors were immunologically healthy infants who were having open corrective cardiac surgery for congenital heart defects. Thymocytes were mechanically released from the tissue and were stored as pellets of about 10-30 million cells at -70 degrees C. A QIAsymphony instrument was used to extract genomic DNA from frozen cell pellets. Using the immunoSEQ multiplex PCR assay, the TCRB and TCRAD loci were amplified from a standardized quantity of quality-controlled genomic DNA. The amplicons covered the V(D)J region and were long enough to include the CDR3 and to identify the V and J genes. The commercial immunoSEQ service was used to sequence amplicons on an Illumina platform. The study's own analysis went as follows. Corrections for primer bias and sequencing errors followed previously described methods, while TCRAD and TCRB definitions were based on the IMGT database. Repertoires were analysed with immunoSEQ Analyzer 3.0 and VDJTools, covering basic statistics, V/J segment usage, diversity estimates, rarefaction and pairwise overlap. Chao1, ChaoE, Efron-Thisted, Shannon and inverse Simpson indices were used to estimate diversity, which was also estimated on datasets down-sampled to the smallest sample. For repertoire overlap, CDR3 nucleotide sequence, V gene and J gene had to match strictly, and clustering was done by Jaccard-based multidimensional scaling. The table was pulled from immuneACCESS by TCRdb, which kept in-frame rearrangements only. Such tables lose some clones; where checked, under half of the loss comes from unresolved V genes, and the rest has no known cause. D and trimming were read from the DNA, whereas the V and J calls and clone size are those reported in that table. The sample table shows about 78,000 clones, and nearly 98% are seen once. Jointly, the top ten make up 0.025% to 0.04% of the sample.

This sequence uses TRBV5-1 and TRBJ2-5; 10 bases in between match TRBD2. TRBJ2-7 matches the DNA end more closely, so the J call is doubtful. The sample taken for sequencing was thymus tissue. This sequence was found in a boy younger than two with a congenital heart defect but otherwise immunologically healthy. At the DNA level, the sequence is TGCGCCAGCAGCTTGGAGGGGCTAGCGGGAGTCAGAACCTACGAGCAGTACTTC. This codes for CASSLEGLAGVRTYEQYF.